The 24 T cell receptor beta chains presented below share a single source sample, sequenced in a study of T cell responses to AZD1222 COVID-19 vaccine. Using immunoSEQ multiplex PCR, the repertoire was profiled, and TCRdb retains in-frame clones only, with some absent. The sample carries approximately 150,000 clones, around 90% recorded once. The starting material was peripheral blood, obtained on day 0 of AZD1222 vaccination. These TCRs come from an adult in good health.

The chain is built from TRBV5-1 and TRBJ1-2; D gene unclear. The V end was cut by 4 bases, the J end by 5 bases, with 9 bases between. Germline assignment: CDR1 SGHRS and CDR2 YFSETQ. The CDR3 loop spans 12 amino acids. The CDR3 region is CASSREDYGYTF. Written as DNA, the CDR3 is TGCGCCAGCAGCCGGGAGGATTATGGCTACACCTTC. The complete variable domain, with remaining parts taken from reference TRBV5-1 and TRBJ1-2, reads KAGVTQTPRYLIKTRGQQVTLSCSPISGHRSVSWYQQTPGQGLQFLFEYFSETQRNKGNFPGRFSGRQFSNSRSEMNVSTLELGDSALYLCASSREDYGYTFGSGTRLTVV.

V is TRBV27 and J is TRBJ2-3; D is unresolved. CDR3 length: 14 residues. The V gene lost 1 base and the J gene lost 0 bases, with 5 bases spanning the gap. In germline, CDR1 is MNHEY, CDR2 SMNVEV (reference sequence). CDR3 sequence reads: CASSLYSSTDTQYF. DNA for the CDR3: TGTGCCAGCAGTTTATATAGCAGCACAGATACGCAGTATTTT.

The chain's CDR3 is CASSLDTGGYDQPQHF. The CDR3 DNA sequence: TGTGCCAGCAGCTTGGACACAGGGGGCTACGATCAGCCCCAGCATTTT. The gene calls are TRBV5-5 and TRBJ1-5; the match to TRBD1 covers 9 bases. Germline V lookup: CDR1 SGHKS, CDR2 YYEKEE (reference sequence). The J segment lost 5 bases and the V segment lost 0 bases, leaving 6 bases of the junction unmatched. The CDR3 covers 16 residues. The entire variable domain, with the rest obtained from reference TRBV5-5 and TRBJ1-5, is as follows: DAGVTQSPTHLIKTRGQQVTLRCSPISGHKSVSWYQQVLGQGPQFIFQYYEKEERGRGNFPDRFSARQFPNYSSELNVNALLLGDSALYLCASSLDTGGYDQPQHFGDGTRLSIL.

This clone was seen once. The V gene is TRBV6-2 or TRBV6-3, the J gene TRBJ1-5, with a weak D call TRBD1 (5 bases). Germline lookup yields CDR1 MNHEY and CDR2 SVGEGT. V was shortened by 4 bases and J by 0 bases, with 19 bases between the two germline ends. The CDR3 length is 18 residues. CDR3 loop: CASSWKGQGGYSNQPQHF. In nucleotides, the CDR3 is TGTGCCAGCAGTTGGAAGGGGCAGGGTGGTTATAGCAATCAGCCCCAGCATTTT.

The chain recombines TRBV2 with TRBJ1-5; possibly TRBD1 for D (5 bases). CDR1 and CDR2 (germline): SNHLY, FYNNEI. The CDR3 has 16 residues. Trimming shortened V by 1 base and J by 0 bases, and 10 bases separated the two germline ends. The CDR3 bases are TGTGCCAGCAGTGAAGGGGGGGGTAATAGCAATCAGCCCCAGCATTTT. Translation: CASSEGGGNSNQPQHF.

V and J are TRBV7-9 and TRBJ2-1; no reliable D call. Germline CDR1 is SEHNR and CDR2 is FQNEAQ (reference sequence). V was shortened by 5 bases and J by 3 bases, with 17 bases between the two germline ends. This CDR3 has 16 residues. CDR3 residues: CASSPRGAGDYNEQFF. In nucleotides, the CDR3 is TGTGCCAGCAGCCCAAGAGGTGCAGGAGACTACAATGAGCAGTTCTTC. The variable domain in full, completed from reference TRBV7-9 and TRBJ2-1, reads DTGVSQNPRHKITKRGQNVTFRCDPISEHNRLYWYRQTLGQGPEFLTYFQNEAQLEKSRLLSDRFSAERPKGSFSTLEIQRTEQGDSAMYLCASSPRGAGDYNEQFFGPGTRLTVL.

This chain joins TRBV24-1 and TRBJ2-3, with no clear D. Between the trimmed V and J ends, which lost 5 bases and 5 bases, there was a span of 4 bases. The CDR3 is made up of 11 amino acids. Germline assignment: CDR1 KGHDR and CDR2 SFDVKD. CDR3 sequence: CATSGGDTQYF. CDR3 DNA sequence: TGTGCCACCAGTGGGGGAGATACGCAGTATTTT.

This clone was counted once. This chain links TRBV10-3 with TRBJ2-1; 11 bases are shared with TRBD1. CDR3 size: 14 residues. Losses at the gene ends were 6 bases for V and 8 bases for J; bases not matched to a gene: 6. Germline assignment: CDR1 ENHRY and CDR2 SYGVKD. The CDR3 region is CAIRRRDRGDEQFF. DNA for the CDR3: TGTGCCATCAGGAGGCGGGACAGGGGGGATGAGCAGTTCTTC.

This clone was seen only once. The sample has other DNA sequences that encode this CDR3 too. This chain links TRBV4-3 with TRBJ2-7, with TRBD2 matching 8 bases. There are 15 residues in the CDR3. Germline CDR1 and CDR2: LGHNA and YSLEER. V shed 1 base and J 0 bases; nucleotides not matched to a gene: 2. The CDR3 loop reads CASSQGLAGSYEQYF. The DNA for the CDR3 is TGCGCCAGCAGCCAAGGGCTAGCGGGCTCCTACGAGCAGTACTTC.

The chain carries TRBV11-3 and TRBJ2-2; D possibly corresponds to TRBD1 (5 bases). This CDR3 is 14 amino acids long. Germline CDR1 reads SGHNT; CDR2 reads YENEEA. The ends were cut back, 10 bases at V and 6 bases at J, with 18 bases in the middle. CDR3 DNA: TGTGCCACCAGGAGTGGGGAACAGGCCGGGGAGCTGTTTTTT. It specifies CATRSGEQAGELFF.

With regard to this clone: This same CDR3 is encoded by further DNA sequences in the sample. V and J are TRBV7-2 and TRBJ1-3, with D tentatively TRBD1 (5 bases). Trimming left V 5 bases short and J 4 bases short, with 12 bases between. The CDR3 length is 14 residues. Per germline, CDR1 SGHTA and CDR2 FQGNSA. The CDR3 region has the DNA TGTGCCAGCAGCCTCGGGACCGACGGAAACACCATATATTTT. This gives the protein CASSLGTDGNTIYF. Complete variable domain (other parts from reference TRBV7-2 and TRBJ1-3): GAGVSQSPSNKVTEKGKDVELRCDPISGHTALYWYRQSLGQGLEFLIYFQGNSAPDKSGLPSDRFSAERTGGSVSTLTIQRTQQEDSAVYLCASSLGTDGNTIYFGEGSWLTVV.

This rearrangement joins TRBV7-8 to TRBJ1-6, with TRBD1 matching 7 bases. Germline assignment: CDR1 SGHVS and CDR2 FQNEAQ. There are 15 residues in the CDR3. The J segment lost 7 bases and the V segment lost 5 bases, leaving 8 bases of the junction unmatched. CDR3 in amino acids: CASSLTGLENSPLHF. The CDR3 bases are TGTGCCAGCAGCCTGACAGGGTTAGAAAATTCACCCCTCCACTTT.

The V and J genes are TRBV7-2 and TRBJ2-5, with D perhaps TRBD2 (7 bases). V was pared by 7 bases and J by 3 bases, with 12 bases between. The CDR3 is 13 residues long. CDR1 SGHTA and CDR2 FQGNSA come from the germline V gene. The CDR3 DNA reads as TGTGCCAGCACAAGGGGGGGTAAAGAGACCCAGTACTTC. Translating it yields CASTRGGKETQYF.

The CDR3 loop reads CASSPQGGTDTEAFF. The CDR3 DNA is TGTGCCAGCTCACCACAGGGCGGTACGGACACTGAAGCTTTCTTT. The chain recombines TRBV18 with TRBJ1-1; no definite D call. V was trimmed by 1 base and J by 3 bases, leaving 12 bases between them. Germline-derived CDR1 and CDR2 are KGHSH and LQKENI. The CDR3 is made up of 15 amino acids. The full variable domain, its missing parts supplied by reference TRBV18 and TRBJ1-1, is NAGVMQNPRHLVRRRGQEARLRCSPMKGHSHVYWYRQLPEEGLKFMVYLQKENIIDESGMPKERFSAEFPKEGPSILRIQQVVRGDSAAYFCASSPQGGTDTEAFFGQGTRLTVV.

V is TRBV3-1 (or the pseudogene TRBV3-2) and J is TRBJ2-7; 7 bases map to TRBD1. The CDR3 is 14 amino acids. V lost 5 bases to trimming and J lost 1 base; unmatched junction nucleotides: 5. Germline V gives CDR1 LGHDT, CDR2 YNNKEL (reference sequence). The CDR3 DNA reads as TGTGCCAGCAGCATTTGGGACAGTTCCTACGAGCAGTACTTC. It translates to CASSIWDSSYEQYF.

The V call is TRBV6-5, the J call TRBJ2-3, with D perhaps matching TRBD1 (5 bases). V was cut by 2 bases and J by 2 bases, with 8 bases left in between. The CDR3 spans 14 residues. Germline values: CDR1 MNHEY, CDR2 SVGAGI. Written as DNA, the CDR3 is TGTGCCAGCAGTTACCGACAGCTCACAGATACGCAGTATTTT. Amino acid sequence: CASSYRQLTDTQYF.

The chain couples TRBV9 to TRBJ1-1, with TRBD1 identical over 12 bases. J lost 10 bases, V lost 3 bases, and 7 bases had no gene match. Germline V gene sequence: CDR1 SGDLS, CDR2 YYNGEE. The CDR3 contains 14 residues. This chain's CDR3 is CASSANPGQGAAFF. CDR3 bases: TGTGCCAGCAGCGCCAACCCGGGACAGGGGGCAGCTTTCTTT.

The chain is built from TRBV28 and TRBJ2-7; 8 nucleotides match TRBD1. V was clipped by 6 bases and J by 3 bases; unmatched bases: 7. Germline V gene sequence: CDR1 MDHEN, CDR2 SYDVKM. This CDR3 region has 14 residues. CDR3 amino acids: CASRMGTGFYEQYF. Written as DNA, the CDR3 is TGTGCCAGCAGAATGGGGACAGGCTTCTACGAGCAGTACTTC.

The J gene is TRBJ1-6, the V gene TRBV4-3; D is unresolved. The germline V gene has CDR1 LGHNA and CDR2 YSLEER. The CDR3 consists of 15 residues. V shed 0 bases and J shed 7 bases, with 10 bases lying between them. The CDR3 here is CASSQDRAGNSPLHF. In DNA, the CDR3 is TGCGCCAGCAGCCAAGATAGGGCAGGAAATTCACCCCTCCACTTT.

The gene calls are TRBV3-1 (or the pseudogene TRBV3-2) and TRBJ1-2, with 7 bases matching TRBD1. The CDR3 length is 14 residues. The ends lost 4 bases at V and 4 bases at J; junction bases unmatched: 6. Germline loops: CDR1 LGHDT, CDR2 YNNKEL (reference sequence). The DNA for the CDR3 is TGTGCCAGCAGCCGGGGGGCAGGGGGCTATGGCTACACCTTC. This encodes CASSRGAGGYGYTF.

The chain has TRBV4-2 and TRBJ2-2; 13 nucleotides align to TRBD2. Trimming cost V 2 bases and J 3 bases; bases outside gene matches: 6. Germline V gene lookup returns CDR1 LGHNA and CDR2 YNFKEQ. The CDR3 extends over 18 amino acids. CDR3 in amino acids: CASSQLLAGGLDTGELFF. The CDR3 coding sequence is TGTGCCAGCAGCCAACTACTAGCGGGGGGGTTGGACACCGGGGAGCTGTTTTTT.

The gene calls are TRBV19 and TRBJ1-5, with TRBD1 identical over 8 bases. CDR1 LNHDA and CDR2 SQIVND come from the germline V gene (reference sequence). J was trimmed by 7 bases and V by 8 bases; bases with no gene match: 10. CDR3 length equals 14 residues. The CDR3 DNA reads as TGTGCCAGTCTTGGACAGGGAAATCGACAGCCCCAGCATTTT. It specifies CASLGQGNRQPQHF.

Here the CDR3 DNA reads TGTGCCAGCAGGGACGACCGCAGAAACACCATATATTTT. This sequence encodes CASRDDRRNTIYF. The V gene is TRBV12-3 or TRBV12-4, the J gene TRBJ1-3; D unclear. V dropped 6 bases and J dropped 5 bases, with 11 bases sitting between them. The CDR3 is 13 residues long.

This clone was observed a handful of times. The CDR3 DNA is TGTGCCAGCAGCCCTGGACAGGGCAGCGGCAATGAGCAGTTCTTC. This sequence encodes CASSPGQGSGNEQFF. This chain connects TRBV3-1 (or the pseudogene TRBV3-2) to TRBJ2-1, with TRBD1 identical over 8 bases. The germline gives CDR1 LGHDT, CDR2 YNNKEL (reference sequence). After removal of 4 bases from V and 6 bases from J, the junction contained 8 bases not matched to a gene. The CDR3 sequence is 15 residues long.